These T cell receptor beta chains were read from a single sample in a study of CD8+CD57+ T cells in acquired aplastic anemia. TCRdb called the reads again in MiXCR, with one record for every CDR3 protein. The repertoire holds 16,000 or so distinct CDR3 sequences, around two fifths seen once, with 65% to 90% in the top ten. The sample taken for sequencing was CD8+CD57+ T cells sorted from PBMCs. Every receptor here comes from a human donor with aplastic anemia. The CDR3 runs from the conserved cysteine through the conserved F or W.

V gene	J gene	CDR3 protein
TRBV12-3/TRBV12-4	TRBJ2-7	CASSLLREASYEQYF
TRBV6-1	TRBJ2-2	CASQIGYYANTGELFF
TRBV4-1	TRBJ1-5	CASSLTPTLHQPQHF
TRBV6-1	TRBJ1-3	CASSGAGGQAYLSGNTIYF
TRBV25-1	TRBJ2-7	CASRTDRAPYEQYF
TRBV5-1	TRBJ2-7	CASSPWTGGSYEQYF
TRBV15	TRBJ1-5	CASSIRMTDQPQHF
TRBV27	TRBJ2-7	CASSIWAGVGVSYEQYF
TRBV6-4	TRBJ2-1	CASSDSVAGVNEQFF
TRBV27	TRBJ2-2	CASSSPLVRGNTGELFF
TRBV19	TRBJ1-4	CASRADRSDEKLFF
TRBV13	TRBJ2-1	CASSSRQRNEQVF
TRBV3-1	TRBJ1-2	CASSQGFNYGYTF
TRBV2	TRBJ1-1	CASRVQMMNTEAFF
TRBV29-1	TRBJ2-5	CSVGRRAGTQETQYF
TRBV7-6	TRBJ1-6	CASSPPNSPLHF
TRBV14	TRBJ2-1	CASSPLGAIQFF
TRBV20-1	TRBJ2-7	CSAHNPGGEQYF
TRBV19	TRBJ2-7	CASSTGQGRDEQYF
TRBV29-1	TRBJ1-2	CSVYLDRSYGYTF
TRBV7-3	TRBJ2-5	CASSLMQEETQYF
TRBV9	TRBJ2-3	CASSVGAGSTDTQYF
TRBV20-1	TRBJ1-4	CSASAGAETKKLFF
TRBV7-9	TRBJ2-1	CASSPERGNEQFF
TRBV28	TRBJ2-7	CASRTGGSYEQYF
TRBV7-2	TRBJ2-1	CASSMTGNEQFF
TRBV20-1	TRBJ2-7	CSAGDSTERLLYEQYF
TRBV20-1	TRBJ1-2	CSARDSTERLLYGYTF
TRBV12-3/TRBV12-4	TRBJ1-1	CASSPLFPWTGSEAFF
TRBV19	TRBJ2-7	CASRGTSLSEQYF
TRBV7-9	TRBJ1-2	CASSFGQGATGYTF
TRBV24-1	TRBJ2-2	CATSARGAGAGELFF
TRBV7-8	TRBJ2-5	CASSPGSWRGDQETQYF
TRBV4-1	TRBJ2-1	CASSQGPEGANEQFF
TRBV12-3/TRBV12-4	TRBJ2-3	CASGPLGGYKDTQYF
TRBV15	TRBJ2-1	CATSSLPVGDREQFF
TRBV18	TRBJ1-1	CASSPRQDPVNTEAFF
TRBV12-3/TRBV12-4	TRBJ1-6	CASSFNRASPLHF
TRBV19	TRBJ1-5	CASSWDSSNQPQHF
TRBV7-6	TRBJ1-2	CASSLGTGVGYGYTF